Listed below are T cell receptor beta chains from one sample, sequenced in a study of T cell responses to AZD1222 COVID-19 vaccine. Profiled with immunoSEQ multiplex PCR; TCRdb holds only in-frame clones, not every one. Seen here are under 130,000 clones, around 96% observed once, and the top ten hold 2.2%. This material consisted of peripheral blood, taken on day 0 of AZD1222 vaccination. The receptors were sampled from an adult in good health. Both conserved end residues are part of each CDR3. A D gene is named only where the DNA matches it firmly. Size tells how often a clone was seen (once, few, many) or the class of an expanded clone, and some rows leave it out.

d_call: .; j_call: TRBJ1-1; v_call: TRBV5-1; clone_size: .; cdr3_nt: TGCGCCAGCAGCTTGTTGTCGGGACAAAACACTGAAGCTTTCTTT; cdr3_aa: CASSLLSGQNTEAFF
d_call: .; j_call: TRBJ2-5; v_call: TRBV4-3; clone_size: .; cdr3_nt: TGCGCCAGCAGCGGCAACAGGGAAAATCAAGAGACCCAGTACTTC; cdr3_aa: CASSGNRENQETQYF
d_call: .; j_call: TRBJ2-1; v_call: TRBV28; clone_size: .; cdr3_nt: TGTGCCAGCAGTTTGGCCGGGACTGGGGGGAATGAGCAGTTCTTC; cdr3_aa: CASSLAGTGGNEQFF
d_call: .; j_call: TRBJ1-6; v_call: TRBV5-1; clone_size: .; cdr3_nt: TGCGCCAGCAGCCCCGCAGGTATCGGTTCACCCCTCCACTTT; cdr3_aa: CASSPAGIGSPLHF
d_call: .; j_call: TRBJ1-1; v_call: TRBV7-2; clone_size: .; cdr3_nt: TGTGCCAGCAGCTTAGACGCGGGACTGAGGAACACTGAAGCTTTCTTT; cdr3_aa: CASSLDAGLRNTEAFF
d_call: TRBD2; j_call: TRBJ2-5; v_call: TRBV6-2/TRBV6-3; clone_size: once; cdr3_nt: TGTGCCAGCAGCCAGGGACTAGCGGAGAAAGAGACCCAGTACTTC; cdr3_aa: CASSQGLAEKETQYF
d_call: TRBD2; j_call: TRBJ2-5; v_call: TRBV7-2; clone_size: once; cdr3_nt: TGTGCCAGCAGCTTAGGGGGGGGACAAGAGACCCAGTACTTC; cdr3_aa: CASSLGGGQETQYF
d_call: .; j_call: TRBJ1-4; v_call: TRBV10-3; clone_size: .; cdr3_nt: TGTGCCATCAGTGACGGGACTAGGGGGGAAAAACTGTTTTTT; cdr3_aa: CAISDGTRGEKLFF
d_call: TRBD2; j_call: TRBJ2-1; v_call: TRBV4-3; clone_size: medium-sized; cdr3_nt: TGCGCCAGCAGCCAAAATAGCGGGGGGGCTTACAATGAGCAGTTCTTC; cdr3_aa: CASSQNSGGAYNEQFF
d_call: .; j_call: TRBJ2-1; v_call: TRBV6-6; clone_size: .; cdr3_nt: TGTGCCAGCAGTCTGGGGCGGGCTGCCTACAATGAGCAGTTCTTC; cdr3_aa: CASSLGRAAYNEQFF
d_call: TRBD2; j_call: TRBJ2-7; v_call: TRBV2; clone_size: .; cdr3_nt: TGTGCCAGCAGTGGGACTAGGCTGCTGAACGAGCAGTACTTC; cdr3_aa: CASSGTRLLNEQYF
d_call: TRBD2; j_call: TRBJ2-7; v_call: TRBV29-1; clone_size: .; cdr3_nt: TGCAGCGCTGCGGGGACTAGCGGCTACGAGCAGTACTTC; cdr3_aa: CSAAGTSGYEQYF
d_call: .; j_call: TRBJ1-4; v_call: TRBV28; clone_size: .; cdr3_nt: TGTGCCAGCAGTTTTGCAGGGACTAATGAAAAACTGTTTTTT; cdr3_aa: CASSFAGTNEKLFF
d_call: .; j_call: TRBJ2-5; v_call: TRBV5-1; clone_size: .; cdr3_nt: TGCGCCAGCAGCTTGCGAACTAGCTTTCAAGAGACCCAGTACTTC; cdr3_aa: CASSLRTSFQETQYF
d_call: .; j_call: TRBJ2-7; v_call: TRBV3-1/TRBV3-2; clone_size: .; cdr3_nt: TGTGCCAGCAGCCTCCTCTACGAGCAGTACTTC; cdr3_aa: CASSLLYEQYF
d_call: .; j_call: TRBJ2-6; v_call: TRBV24-1; clone_size: .; cdr3_nt: TGTGCCACCAGCAGACTTAGGGACGGATTTTATTCTGGGGCCAACGTCCTGACTTTC; cdr3_aa: CATSRLRDGFYSGANVLTF
d_call: TRBD1; j_call: TRBJ2-1; v_call: TRBV7-2; clone_size: .; cdr3_nt: TGTGCCAGCAGCTTAGCTTCAACAGGGGGTCACAATGAGCAGTTCTTC; cdr3_aa: CASSLASTGGHNEQFF
d_call: .; j_call: TRBJ1-2; v_call: TRBV7-8; clone_size: .; cdr3_nt: TGTGCCAGCAGCTTTGCGGGGGCGGGCTATGGCTACACCTTC; cdr3_aa: CASSFAGAGYGYTF
d_call: .; j_call: TRBJ1-1; v_call: TRBV15; clone_size: .; cdr3_nt: TGTGCCACCAGCAGAGATTTAATATCGGTCGCTGAAGCTTTCTTT; cdr3_aa: CATSRDLISVAEAFF
d_call: .; j_call: TRBJ1-1; v_call: TRBV5-1; clone_size: .; cdr3_nt: TGCGCCAGCAGCTTAGGGACGGTTAACACTGAAGCTTTCTTT; cdr3_aa: CASSLGTVNTEAFF
d_call: .; j_call: TRBJ2-3; v_call: TRBV7-9; clone_size: .; cdr3_nt: TGTGCCAGCAGGGAGACAGATACGCAGTATTTT; cdr3_aa: CASRETDTQYF
d_call: .; j_call: TRBJ1-1; v_call: TRBV5-1; clone_size: .; cdr3_nt: TGCGCCAGCAGCCCACAGGGCGGTCACACTGAAGCTTTCTTT; cdr3_aa: CASSPQGGHTEAFF
d_call: TRBD2; j_call: TRBJ2-2; v_call: TRBV19; clone_size: .; cdr3_nt: TGTGCCATACTAGCGGACACCGGGGAGCTGTTTTTT; cdr3_aa: CAILADTGELFF
d_call: .; j_call: TRBJ1-1; v_call: TRBV6-4; clone_size: .; cdr3_nt: TGTGCCAGCAGTGACTCTTCGAACACTGAAGCTTTCTTT; cdr3_aa: CASSDSSNTEAFF
d_call: .; j_call: TRBJ1-2; v_call: TRBV10-3; clone_size: .; cdr3_nt: TGTGCCATCAGCCAGTCAGGGGACTATGGCTACACCTTC; cdr3_aa: CAISQSGDYGYTF
d_call: .; j_call: TRBJ2-2; v_call: TRBV28; clone_size: .; cdr3_nt: TGTGCCAGCAGTTCTCTTCGAGGGGCCACCGGGGAGCTGTTTTTT; cdr3_aa: CASSSLRGATGELFF
d_call: .; j_call: TRBJ2-7; v_call: TRBV4-2; clone_size: .; cdr3_nt: TGTGCCAGCAGCCAAGGACAGGAGTCATACGAGCAGTACTTC; cdr3_aa: CASSQGQESYEQYF